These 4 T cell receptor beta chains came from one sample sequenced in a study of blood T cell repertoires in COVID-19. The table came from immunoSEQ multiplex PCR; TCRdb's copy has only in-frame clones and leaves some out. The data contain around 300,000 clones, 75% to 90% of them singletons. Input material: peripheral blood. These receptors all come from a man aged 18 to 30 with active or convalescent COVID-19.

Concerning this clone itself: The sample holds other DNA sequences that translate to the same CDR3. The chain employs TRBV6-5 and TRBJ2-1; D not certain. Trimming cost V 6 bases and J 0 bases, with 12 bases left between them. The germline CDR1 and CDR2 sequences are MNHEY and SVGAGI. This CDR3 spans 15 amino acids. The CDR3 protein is CASSPDRSSYNEQFF. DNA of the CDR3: TGTGCCAGCAGCCCCGATAGGAGCTCCTACAATGAGCAGTTCTTC.

CDR3: CATSEQGANEQFF. Here the CDR3 DNA reads TGTGCCACCAGTGAACAGGGGGCAAATGAGCAGTTCTTC. The rearrangement joins TRBV24-1 to TRBJ2-1; TRBD1 agrees at 9 bases. CDR3 length: 13 amino acids. Germline CDR1 reads KGHDR; CDR2 reads SFDVKD. The V segment lost 4 bases and the J segment 7 bases; nucleotides outside the gene matches: 1.

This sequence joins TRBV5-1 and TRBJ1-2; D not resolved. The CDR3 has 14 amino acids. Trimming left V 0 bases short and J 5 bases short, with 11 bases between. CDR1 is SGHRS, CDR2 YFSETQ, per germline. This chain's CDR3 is CASSLASSGYGYTF. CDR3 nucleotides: TGCGCCAGCAGCTTGGCGAGCAGCGGGTATGGCTACACCTTC.

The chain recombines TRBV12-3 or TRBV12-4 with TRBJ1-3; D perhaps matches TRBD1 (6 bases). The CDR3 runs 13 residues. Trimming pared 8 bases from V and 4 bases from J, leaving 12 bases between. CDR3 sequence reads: CASGRQEGNTIYF. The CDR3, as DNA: TGTGCCAGCGGACGACAGGAGGGAAACACCATATATTTT.